This TCR beta chain was identified in a study of T cell responses to AZD1222 COVID-19 vaccine. On the study more broadly: Analyses pooled second doses at about 4 or about 12 weeks.

Germline V gene lookup returns CDR1 KGHSH and CDR2 LQKENI. CDR3 length: 15 amino acids. V was clipped by 4 bases and J by 5 bases; unmatched bases: 7. To note about this clone: Its antigen is unknown.

TCRdb's copy holds only in-frame clones and misses some; the assay was immunoSEQ multiplex PCR. The sample shows roughly 120,000 clones, 88% of them seen only once. Regarding the study as a whole: Most donors were white British and more were female, and clonal diversity was possibly underestimated.

V and J are TRBV18 and TRBJ2-2, with 7 bases lining up with TRBD2. The sequence was obtained from an adult in good health. Sequenced material: peripheral blood, taken on day 0 of AZD1222 vaccination. CDR3 loop: CASSHREAKTGELFF. The DNA for the CDR3 is TGTGCCAGCTCACACCGGGAGGCCAAAACCGGGGAGCTGTTTTTT. Variable domain in full (rest from reference TRBV18 and TRBJ2-2): NAGVMQNPRHLVRRRGQEARLRCSPMKGHSHVYWYRQLPEEGLKFMVYLQKENIIDESGMPKERFSAEFPKEGPSILRIQQVVRGDSAAYFCASSHREAKTGELFFGEGSRLTVL.